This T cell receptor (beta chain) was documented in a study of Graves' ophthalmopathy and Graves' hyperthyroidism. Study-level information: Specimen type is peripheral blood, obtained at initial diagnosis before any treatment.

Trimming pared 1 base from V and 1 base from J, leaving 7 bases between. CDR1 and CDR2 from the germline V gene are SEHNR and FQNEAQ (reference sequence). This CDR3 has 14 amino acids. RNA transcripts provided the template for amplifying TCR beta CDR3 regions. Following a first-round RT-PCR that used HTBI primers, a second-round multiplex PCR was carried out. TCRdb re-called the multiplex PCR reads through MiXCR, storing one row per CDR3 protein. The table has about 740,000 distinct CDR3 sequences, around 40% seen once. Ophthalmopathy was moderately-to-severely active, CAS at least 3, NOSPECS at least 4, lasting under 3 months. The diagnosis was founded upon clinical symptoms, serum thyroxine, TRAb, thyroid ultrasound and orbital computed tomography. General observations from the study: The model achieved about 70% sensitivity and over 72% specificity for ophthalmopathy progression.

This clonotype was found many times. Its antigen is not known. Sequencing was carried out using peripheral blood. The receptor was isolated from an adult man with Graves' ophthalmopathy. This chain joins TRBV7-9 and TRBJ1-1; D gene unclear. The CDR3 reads CASSLGDSNTEAFF. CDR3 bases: TGTGCCAGCAGCTTAGGGGATTCGAACACTGAAGCTTTCTTT.